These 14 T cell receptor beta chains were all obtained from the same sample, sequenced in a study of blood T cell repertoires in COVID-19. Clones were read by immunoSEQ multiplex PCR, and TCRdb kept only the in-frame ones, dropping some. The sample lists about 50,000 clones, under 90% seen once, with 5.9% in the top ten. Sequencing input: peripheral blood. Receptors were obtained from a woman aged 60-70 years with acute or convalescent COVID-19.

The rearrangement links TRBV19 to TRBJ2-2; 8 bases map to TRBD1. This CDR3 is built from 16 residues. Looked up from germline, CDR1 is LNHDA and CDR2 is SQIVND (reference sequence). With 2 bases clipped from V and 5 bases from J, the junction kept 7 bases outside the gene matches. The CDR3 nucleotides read TGTGCCAGTAGTATAACGTGGACAGGGCGGACCGGGGAGCTGTTTTTT. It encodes CASSITWTGRTGELFF. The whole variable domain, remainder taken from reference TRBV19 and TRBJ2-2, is DGGITQSPKYLFRKEGQNVTLSCEQNLNHDAMYWYRQDPGQGLRLIYYSQIVNDFQKGDIAEGYSVSREKKESFPLTVTSAQKNPTAFYLCASSITWTGRTGELFFGEGSRLTVL.

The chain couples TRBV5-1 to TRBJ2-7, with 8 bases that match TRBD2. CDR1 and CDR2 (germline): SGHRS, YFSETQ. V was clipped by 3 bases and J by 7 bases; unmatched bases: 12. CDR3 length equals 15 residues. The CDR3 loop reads CASSSGLVLLGEQYF. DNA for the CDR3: TGCGCCAGCAGCTCGGGACTAGTTTTGTTGGGGGAGCAGTACTTC.

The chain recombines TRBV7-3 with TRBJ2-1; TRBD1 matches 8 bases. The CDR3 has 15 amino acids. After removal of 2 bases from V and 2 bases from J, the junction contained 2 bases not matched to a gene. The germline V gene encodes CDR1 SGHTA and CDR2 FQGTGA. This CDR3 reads CASSLQGAAYNEQFF. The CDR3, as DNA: TGTGCCAGCAGCTTACAGGGGGCTGCCTACAATGAGCAGTTCTTC.

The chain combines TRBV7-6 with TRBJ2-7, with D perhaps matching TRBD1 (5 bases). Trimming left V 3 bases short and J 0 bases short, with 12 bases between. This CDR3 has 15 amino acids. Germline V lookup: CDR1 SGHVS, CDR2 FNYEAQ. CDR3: CASSFRAFSSYEQYF. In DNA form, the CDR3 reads TGTGCCAGCAGCTTCAGGGCGTTTAGCTCCTACGAGCAGTACTTC.

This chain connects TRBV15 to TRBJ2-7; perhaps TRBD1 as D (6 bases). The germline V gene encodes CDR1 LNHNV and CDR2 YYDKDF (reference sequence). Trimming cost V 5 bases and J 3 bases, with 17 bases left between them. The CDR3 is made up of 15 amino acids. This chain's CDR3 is CATSGPQGLGYEQYF. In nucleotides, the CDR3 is TGTGCCACCAGCGGACCCCAGGGGTTGGGCTACGAGCAGTACTTC.

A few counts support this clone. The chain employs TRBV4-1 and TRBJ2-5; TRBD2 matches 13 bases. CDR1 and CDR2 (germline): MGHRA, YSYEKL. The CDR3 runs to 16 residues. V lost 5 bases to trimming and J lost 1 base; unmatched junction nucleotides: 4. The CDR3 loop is CASSFGLAGVQETQYF. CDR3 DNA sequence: TGCGCCAGCAGCTTCGGACTAGCGGGAGTCCAAGAGACCCAGTACTTC.

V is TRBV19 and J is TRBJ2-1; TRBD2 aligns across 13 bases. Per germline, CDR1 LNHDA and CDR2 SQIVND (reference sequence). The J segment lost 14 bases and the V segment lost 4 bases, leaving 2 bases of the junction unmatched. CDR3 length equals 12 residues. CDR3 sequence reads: CASSTTSGGEFF. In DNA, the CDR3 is TGTGCCAGTAGTACAACTAGCGGGGGGGAGTTCTTC.

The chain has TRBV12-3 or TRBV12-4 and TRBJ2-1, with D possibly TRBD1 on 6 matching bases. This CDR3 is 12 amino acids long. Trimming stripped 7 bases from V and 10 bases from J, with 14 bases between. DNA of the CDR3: TGTGCCAGCACAAGGACAGTGGTCGAGCAGTTCTTC. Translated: CASTRTVVEQFF.

The CDR3 sequence is CATALAASTDTQYF. The CDR3 nucleotides read TGTGCCACCGCACTAGCGGCTAGCACAGATACGCAGTATTTT. V usage is TRBV7-8 and J usage is TRBJ2-3; 8 nucleotides line up with TRBD2. Trimming cost V 10 bases and J 0 bases; bases outside gene matches: 6. Germline V gene data show CDR1 as SGHVS and CDR2 as FQNEAQ. This CDR3 has 14 residues.

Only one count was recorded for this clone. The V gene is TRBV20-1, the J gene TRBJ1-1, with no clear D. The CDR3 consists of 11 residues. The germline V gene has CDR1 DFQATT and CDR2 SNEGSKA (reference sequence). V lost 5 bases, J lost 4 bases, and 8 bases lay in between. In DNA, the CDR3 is TGCAGTGCTTCCTCGGTCACTGAAGCTTTCTTT. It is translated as CSASSVTEAFF.

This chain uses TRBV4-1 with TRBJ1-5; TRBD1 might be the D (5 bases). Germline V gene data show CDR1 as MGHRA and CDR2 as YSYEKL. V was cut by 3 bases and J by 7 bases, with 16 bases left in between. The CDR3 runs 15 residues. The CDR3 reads CASSQTDTRGQPQHF. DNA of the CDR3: TGCGCCAGCAGCCAGACCGACACCCGGGGGCAGCCCCAGCATTTT.

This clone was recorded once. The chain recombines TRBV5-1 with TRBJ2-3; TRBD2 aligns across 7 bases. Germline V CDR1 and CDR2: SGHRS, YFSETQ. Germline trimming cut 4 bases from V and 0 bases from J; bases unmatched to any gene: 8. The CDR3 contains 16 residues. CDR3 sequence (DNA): TGCGCCAGCAGCCACAACCAGGGACTAAGCACAGATACGCAGTATTTT. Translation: CASSHNQGLSTDTQYF.

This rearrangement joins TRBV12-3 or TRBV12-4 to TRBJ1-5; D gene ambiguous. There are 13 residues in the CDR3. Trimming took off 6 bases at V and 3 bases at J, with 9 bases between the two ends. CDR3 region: CASRIQINQPQHF. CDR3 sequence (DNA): TGTGCCAGCAGGATACAAATCAATCAGCCCCAGCATTTT.

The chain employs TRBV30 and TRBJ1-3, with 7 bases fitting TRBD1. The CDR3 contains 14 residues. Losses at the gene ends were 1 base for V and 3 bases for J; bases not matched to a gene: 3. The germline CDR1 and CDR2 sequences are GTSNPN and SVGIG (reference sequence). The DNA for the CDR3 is TGTGCCTGGAGTGCAGGGGGAGGTGGAAACACCATATATTTT. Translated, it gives CAWSAGGGGNTIYF.